This T cell receptor (beta chain) was retrieved from a study of T-cell memory formation after mild COVID-19. Study information: The study found TCR clusters largely donor specific.

The length of the CDR3 is 14 residues. Germline lookup yields CDR1 LNHDA and CDR2 SQIVND (reference sequence). The ends were cut back, 8 bases at V and 4 bases at J, with 14 bases in the middle. TCRdb analysed the 5' RACE reads with MiXCR anew, one entry per CDR3 protein. Here the sample spans approximately 340,000 distinct CDR3 sequences, roughly 15% being singletons. Concerning this clonotype itself: Its specificity is unknown.

Study results and limitations: Later expanders leaned CD4+, whereas day 15 to 85 contracting clones were balanced CD4/CD8. Contracting CD4+ clones lay largely in CM and EM, with CD8+ ones residing in EMRA. The finding that pre-infection memory included some responding clones suggested that cross-reactive memory joined.

The clonotype comes from a man aged 18 to 30 who had mild COVID-19 (a few samples of this study predate the infection). Cell type and time point are not known. The sequenced sample consisted of PBMCs or a T cell subset sorted from them (not recorded which). The chain uses TRBV19 and TRBJ1-4; D possibly corresponds to TRBD1 (5 bases). The CDR3 bases are TGTGCCAGTGGGACCTCGGGACTTAATGAAAAACTGTTTTTT. It codes for CASGTSGLNEKLFF.